Presented here are 25 T cell receptor beta chains from one specimen sequenced in a study of radiation and T cells in renal cell carcinoma. The sample's time point: blood 4 weeks post-SBRT, at nephrectomy. Stated treatment: 15 Gy SBRT to primary tumor, nephrectomy 4 weeks later. Profiled with immunoSEQ multiplex PCR; TCRdb holds only in-frame clones, not every one. The table has just over 95,000 clones, roughly 82% seen once; the top ten hold around 7.9%. The material sequenced was blood, taken from a patient whose treatment included radiotherapy and nephrectomy. These receptors all come from a man between 60 and 75 years old with renal cell carcinoma.

This chain links TRBV10-3 with TRBJ1-2, with TRBD1 identical over 9 bases. This CDR3 has 13 residues. The germline V gene encodes CDR1 ENHRY and CDR2 SYGVKD. The V gene end was trimmed by 0 bases and the J gene end by 10 bases; junction bases not matched to a gene: 3. The CDR3: CAISESGDRDYTF. CDR3 nucleotides: TGTGCCATCAGTGAGTCGGGGGACAGGGACTACACCTTC.

The rearrangement links TRBV7-3 to TRBJ2-3; possibly TRBD2 for D (6 bases). CDR3 length: 15 residues. Trimming shortened V by 4 bases and J by 6 bases, and 17 bases separated the two germline ends. Germline assignment: CDR1 SGHTA and CDR2 FQGTGA. The CDR3 sequence is CASSSYTDSGDTQYF. In nucleotides, the CDR3 is TGTGCCAGCAGCTCCTATACTGATAGCGGCGATACGCAGTATTTT.

V gene TRBV28 combines with J gene TRBJ2-7; 7 bases match TRBD1. Per the germline V gene, CDR1 is MDHEN and CDR2 is SYDVKM. The CDR3 has 15 amino acids. The junction had 8 bases not matched to a gene; V was cut back by 4 bases and J by 2 bases. CDR3: CASSSTGVRTYEQYF. The CDR3 DNA sequence: TGTGCCAGCAGTTCAACAGGGGTGAGGACCTACGAGCAGTACTTC.

In its sample, this clone was seen once. This chain links TRBV4-2 with TRBJ2-1; 13 bases match TRBD2. Looked up from germline, CDR1 is LGHNA and CDR2 is YNFKEQ. The CDR3 covers 18 residues. V shed 5 bases, J shed 0 bases, and the junction held 7 bases outside the gene matches. The CDR3 here is CASSLTSGRFSSYNEQFF. CDR3 nucleotides: TGTGCCAGCAGCTTGACTAGCGGGAGGTTTAGCTCCTACAATGAGCAGTTCTTC.

This chain joins TRBV5-1 and TRBJ2-7; 9 nucleotides align to TRBD1. Germline CDR1 and CDR2: SGHRS and YFSETQ. Losses at the gene ends were 4 bases for V and 4 bases for J; bases not matched to a gene: 9. CDR3 size: 15 residues. Here the CDR3 DNA reads TGCGCCAGCAGCATGACACAGGGGGCGAAGTACGAGCAGTACTTC. Translating gives CASSMTQGAKYEQYF.

The V and J genes are TRBV5-1 and TRBJ2-3; no reliable D call. Deletions cut 1 base from V and 5 bases from J, with 2 bases between. This CDR3 region has 11 residues. Germline V gene lookup returns CDR1 SGHRS and CDR2 YFSETQ. The CDR3 DNA follows: TGCGCCAGCAGCTTGATAGATACGCAGTATTTT. Amino acid sequence: CASSLIDTQYF.

Here the CDR3 reads CASRGTIDGYTF. The CDR3 DNA follows: TGTGCCAGCAGGGGGACGATCGATGGCTACACCTTC. The chain combines TRBV28 with TRBJ1-2; possibly TRBD1 for D (5 bases). The CDR3 runs to 12 residues. Germline-derived CDR1 and CDR2 are MDHEN and SYDVKM. Trimming cost V 6 bases and J 6 bases, with 11 bases left between them.

The rearrangement uses TRBV11-2 and TRBJ1-4, with a weak D call TRBD1 (5 bases). The CDR3 totals 15 residues. Per germline, CDR1 SGHAT and CDR2 FQNNGV. Trimming took off 2 bases at V and 4 bases at J, with 11 bases between the two ends. The CDR3 loop is CASSLMGQFNEKLFF. DNA for the CDR3: TGTGCCAGCAGCTTAATGGGGCAATTTAATGAAAAACTGTTTTTT.

The CDR3 spells CASSLGPPGGMGSGNTIYF. In DNA form, the CDR3 reads TGCGCCAGCAGCTTGGGCCCGCCGGGAGGTATGGGCTCTGGAAACACCATATATTTT. The chain links TRBV5-1 to TRBJ1-3; D is unresolved. Between the trimmed V and J ends, which lost 0 bases and 0 bases, there was a span of 19 bases. CDR1 and CDR2 (germline): SGHRS, YFSETQ. This CDR3 has 19 amino acids.

A word on this clone: One junction end disagrees with the germline gene, perhaps due to a read error. The chain has TRBV5-8 and TRBJ1-2, with D perhaps matching TRBD1 (6 bases). The CDR3 has 13 amino acids. Germline values: CDR1 SGHTS, CDR2 YDEGEE. The CDR3 region has the DNA TGTGCCAGCAGTTCGGACAGCTTCCCGGGTGAAGGGTTC. This codes for CASSSDSFPGEGF.

The chain uses TRBV4-3 and TRBJ2-2; 8 bases align to TRBD2. Germline V CDR1 and CDR2: LGHNA, YSLEER. This CDR3 region has 17 residues. V was clipped by 0 bases and J by 5 bases; unmatched bases: 8. The chain's CDR3 is CASSQERAGGLTGELFF. The CDR3 DNA is TGCGCCAGCAGCCAAGAACGGGCGGGAGGTTTAACCGGGGAGCTGTTTTTT.

V is TRBV4-3 and J is TRBJ2-7; D may be TRBD2 (5 bases). Germline CDR1 reads LGHNA; CDR2 reads YSLEER. The V end was cut by 4 bases, the J end by 2 bases, with 15 bases between. This CDR3 region has 15 residues. The CDR3 sequence is CASSPSQNRAYEQYF. The CDR3 DNA is TGCGCCAGCAGCCCTAGCCAGAATAGAGCCTACGAGCAGTACTTC.

This clone was seen only once. This rearrangement joins TRBV7-2 to TRBJ1-2, with D possibly matching TRBD1 (6 bases). Germline V gene sequence: CDR1 SGHTA, CDR2 FQGNSA. V gave up 3 bases and J gave up 4 bases, with 15 bases separating them. The CDR3 runs 15 residues. CDR3 residues: CASSFSSRDTYGYTF. The CDR3 nucleotides are TGTGCCAGCAGCTTTTCGAGTAGGGACACCTATGGCTACACCTTC.

The V call is TRBV9, the J call TRBJ2-1; D is unresolved. CDR1 SGDLS and CDR2 YYNGEE come from the germline V gene. This CDR3 region has 11 residues. Trimming took off 7 bases at V and 5 bases at J, with 7 bases between the two ends. CDR3 in DNA: TGTGCCAGCGGCAGAAACAATGAGCAGTTCTTC. Encoded protein: CASGRNNEQFF.

V gene TRBV18 combines with J gene TRBJ2-1, with a tentative D call TRBD2 (6 bases). This CDR3 is 19 amino acids long. V lost 4 bases, J lost 0 bases, and 22 bases lay in between. Germline V gives CDR1 KGHSH, CDR2 LQKENI. DNA for the CDR3: TGTGCCAGCTCACTGGATCGGTGGGGAGGCCCTCTCTCCTACAATGAGCAGTTCTTC. It translates to CASSLDRWGGPLSYNEQFF.

The genes are TRBV20-1 and TRBJ2-2, with D unresolved. V was shortened by 3 bases and J by 6 bases, with 5 bases between the two germline ends. The CDR3 extends over 11 amino acids. Germline V lookup: CDR1 DFQATT, CDR2 SNEGSKA (reference sequence). The CDR3 protein is CSASVPGELFF. CDR3 coding DNA: TGCAGTGCTAGCGTGCCCGGGGAGCTGTTTTTT.

This clone was counted once. J is TRBJ2-7 and V is TRBV19; D call uncertain. Trimming removed 5 bases from V and 2 bases from J, with 7 bases in between. Germline V gene sequence: CDR1 LNHDA, CDR2 SQIVND (reference sequence). The CDR3 length is 12 residues. CDR3 sequence: CASSSEAYEQYF. CDR3 nucleotide sequence: TGTGCCAGTAGTTCGGAAGCCTACGAGCAGTACTTC.

The chain links TRBV7-6 to TRBJ2-7, with a tentative D call TRBD1 (6 bases). Germline loops: CDR1 SGHVS, CDR2 FNYEAQ. The CDR3 consists of 15 residues. V dropped 1 base and J dropped 4 bases, with 14 bases sitting between them. This chain's CDR3 is CASSLEGDGGYEQYF. Here the CDR3 DNA reads TGTGCCAGCAGCTTAGAGGGGGATGGGGGATACGAGCAGTACTTC.

The chain is built from TRBV27 and TRBJ2-7, with 7 bases fitting TRBD1. The CDR3 length is 15 residues. CDR1 MNHEY and CDR2 SMNVEV come from the germline V gene (reference sequence). Losses at the gene ends were 3 bases for V and 0 bases for J; bases not matched to a gene: 5. The CDR3 nucleotides are TGTGCCAGCAGTTTTAGGACAGGTACCTCCTACGAGCAGTACTTC. It yields the protein CASSFRTGTSYEQYF.

The rearrangement joins TRBV2 to TRBJ1-4; D might be TRBD1 (5 bases). The CDR3 has 16 amino acids. Germline V lookup: CDR1 SNHLY, CDR2 FYNNEI. The V and J ends lost 4 bases and 8 bases respectively, with 20 bases between them. The CDR3 coding sequence is TGTGCCAGCAGTGGGGGCGGAGGGGCGCCGGTCGAAAAACTGTTTTTT. Translation gives CASSGGGGAPVEKLFF.

The chain employs TRBV6-6 and TRBJ2-5; D unresolved. The CDR3 has 11 amino acids. Trimming took 6 bases from V and 5 from J, leaving 7 bases between them. Per the germline V gene, CDR1 is MNHNY and CDR2 is SVGAGI (reference sequence). DNA of the CDR3: TGTGCCAGCAGCCAGAGGGAGACCCAGTACTTC. Residues: CASSQRETQYF.

The CDR3 loop reads CASSQRQGTLPQHF. Written as DNA, the CDR3 is TGCGCCAGCAGCCAACGACAGGGAACCTTGCCCCAGCATTTT. The chain carries TRBV4-1 and TRBJ1-5; 7 nucleotides match TRBD1. The CDR3 covers 14 residues. Germline V gene data show CDR1 as MGHRA and CDR2 as YSYEKL. V gave up 2 bases and J gave up 9 bases; unmatched junction bases: 7.

This chain joins TRBV30 and TRBJ2-6; D call uncertain. V was trimmed by 0 bases and J by 3 bases, leaving 9 bases between them. The CDR3 length is 15 residues. Germline V gene lookup returns CDR1 GTSNPN and CDR2 SVGIG (reference sequence). This chain's CDR3 is CAWSVPSFGANVLTF. For the CDR3, the DNA is TGTGCCTGGAGTGTACCGAGCTTTGGGGCCAACGTCCTGACTTTC. The whole variable domain, filled in from reference TRBV30 and TRBJ2-6, reads SQTIHQWPATLVQPVGSPLSLECTVEGTSNPNLYWYRQAAGRGLQLLFYSVGIGQISSEVPQNLSASRPQDRQFILSSKKLLLSDSGFYLCAWSVPSFGANVLTFGAGSRLTVL.

This clone came up once. In DNA, the CDR3 is TGTGCCAGCAGTGACCCGGGACAGGGTCATGAAAAACTGTTTTTT. Residues: CASSDPGQGHEKLFF. This chain uses TRBV27 with TRBJ1-4; 9 positions agree with TRBD1. Germline loops: CDR1 MNHEY, CDR2 SMNVEV (reference sequence). V lost 5 bases and J lost 6; bases outside the gene matches: 7. The CDR3 consists of 15 residues. The full variable domain, rest sourced from reference TRBV27 and TRBJ1-4, is EAQVTQNPRYLITVTGKKLTVTCSQNMNHEYMSWYRQDPGLGLRQIYYSMNVEVTDKGDVPEGYKVSRKEKRNFPLILESPSPNQTSLYFCASSDPGQGHEKLFFGSGTQLSVL.

The chain is built from TRBV19 and TRBJ2-1, with TRBD2 identical over 10 bases. CDR1 and CDR2 from the germline V gene are LNHDA and SQIVND (reference sequence). This CDR3 region has 18 residues. Trimming removed 0 bases from V and 0 bases from J; junction bases left unmatched: 5. The CDR3 here is CASSIELAGVPSYNEQFF. Here the CDR3 DNA reads TGTGCCAGTAGTATAGAGCTAGCGGGAGTCCCCTCCTACAATGAGCAGTTCTTC.